This T cell receptor beta chain is from a study of T cell repertoires in cytomegalovirus infection. This clonotype was seen a handful of times. Germline V lookup: CDR1 KGHDR, CDR2 SFDVKD. This CDR3 has 16 amino acids. J lost 5 bases, V lost 2 bases, and 6 bases had no gene match. TCRdb called the reads again in MiXCR, with one record for every CDR3 protein. The sample gives about 100,000 distinct CDR3 sequences, around a quarter of which show up once; roughly 43% is in the top ten. The chain couples TRBV24-1 to TRBJ1-5; 9 bases agree with TRBD1. This receptor was identified in a human donor in good health (CMV status not recorded). Some clones in this sample may be carry-over from other donors' samples. The sample consisted of CD8+ T cells from PBMCs. CDR3 sequence reads: CATSDSGTGLDQPQHF. The CDR3 DNA reads TGTGCCACCAGTGATTCCGGGACAGGGCTAGATCAGCCCCAGCATTTT.